These 8 T cell receptor beta chains were sequenced from one sample in a study of T cell repertoires in cytomegalovirus infection. MiXCR was run by TCRdb on the reads, yielding one entry per CDR3 protein. The profile shows about 740,000 distinct CDR3 sequences, less than 40% of them singletons. Sequences were obtained from PBMCs. The receptors were gathered from a human donor in good health (CMV status not recorded). Some clones in this sample may be carry-over from other donors' samples.

In its sample, this clonotype was seen a few times. The chain uses TRBV10-2 and TRBJ1-1, with D unresolved. With 7 bases removed from V and 0 bases from J, the gap between germline ends came to 6 bases. This CDR3 is 12 amino acids long. CDR1 is WSHSY and CDR2 is SAAADI in the germline V gene. The CDR3 loop reads CASIGLNTEAFF. CDR3 coding DNA: TGCGCCAGCATAGGACTGAACACTGAAGCTTTCTTT.

This clonotype was detected a few times. V usage is TRBV5-1 and J usage is TRBJ1-5; unclear D gene. CDR3 length equals 14 residues. CDR1 and CDR2 from the germline V gene are SGHRS and YFSETQ. Trimming shortened V by 0 bases and J by 6 bases, and 10 bases separated the two germline ends. The CDR3 region has the DNA TGCGCCAGCAGCTTGGAAGGAGGAAGTCAGCCCCAGCATTTT. Protein product: CASSLEGGSQPQHF.

Ten or more counts support this clonotype. The chain links TRBV7-2 to TRBJ2-7, with 10 nucleotides matching TRBD2. The CDR3 has 14 residues. The V gene's germline CDR1 is SGHTA and CDR2 FQGNSA. J lost 3 bases, V lost 4 bases, and 3 bases had no gene match. CDR3 residues: CASSSRTSGYEQYF. The CDR3 nucleotides read TGTGCCAGCAGCTCTAGGACTAGCGGCTACGAGCAGTACTTC. Variable domain in full (rest from reference TRBV7-2 and TRBJ2-7): GAGVSQSPSNKVTEKGKDVELRCDPISGHTALYWYRQSLGQGLEFLIYFQGNSAPDKSGLPSDRFSAERTGGSVSTLTIQRTQQEDSAVYLCASSSRTSGYEQYFGPGTRLTVT.

This clonotype was observed a few times. This chain uses TRBV10-3 with TRBJ1-1; D is unclear. CDR1 is ENHRY and CDR2 is SYGVKD in the germline V gene. The germline V and J ends were trimmed by 3 bases and 11 bases, with 16 bases remaining between them. There are 13 residues in the CDR3. CDR3 sequence reads: CAISEWNSREAFF. CDR3 nucleotides: TGTGCCATCAGTGAATGGAATAGTCGGGAGGCTTTCTTT.

V is TRBV9 and J is TRBJ2-7, with D hard to call. The CDR3 runs 17 residues. The V end was cut by 0 bases, the J end by 3 bases, with 19 bases between. The germline V gene encodes CDR1 SGDLS and CDR2 YYNGEE. The chain's CDR3 is CASSVGLVVQTVYEQYF. The CDR3 DNA reads TGTGCCAGCAGCGTAGGGCTAGTAGTACAGACGGTCTACGAGCAGTACTTC.

The chain recombines TRBV12-3 or TRBV12-4 with TRBJ1-2; a possible D gene is TRBD1 (5 bases). V dropped 6 bases and J dropped 8 bases, with 13 bases sitting between them. CDR3 length: 12 amino acids. This chain's CDR3 is CASSRGGGGYTF. CDR3 DNA sequence: TGTGCCAGCAGCCGCGGGGGGGGGGGCTACACCTTC.

The chain recombines TRBV2 with TRBJ1-2; TRBD1 is a possible D gene (6 bases). The CDR3 extends over 11 amino acids. Per germline, CDR1 SNHLY and CDR2 FYNNEI. V was shortened by 4 bases and J by 7 bases, with 7 bases between the two germline ends. Here the CDR3 DNA reads TGTGCCAGCAGTGTGGGGGCTGGCTACACCTTC. Protein sequence: CASSVGAGYTF.

Only a few counts were recorded for this clonotype. The J gene is TRBJ1-1, the V gene TRBV25-1; 10 nucleotides align to TRBD1. The CDR3 consists of 15 residues. Trimming cost V 7 bases and J 6 bases; bases outside gene matches: 11. Germline lookup yields CDR1 MGHDK and CDR2 SYGVNS. The CDR3 sequence is CASTNRDRGRPEAFF. CDR3 bases: TGTGCCAGCACAAACCGGGACAGGGGTCGTCCTGAAGCTTTCTTT.